This T cell receptor beta chain emerged from a study of tumor-infiltrating lymphocytes in localized non-small cell lung cancer (dated by TCRdb to about 2021). Turning to the overall study: The cohort covered several histologies, both smokers and never-smokers, and patients whose samples were collected after neoadjuvant chemotherapy. Each patient provided resected tumor tissue plus uninvolved lung tissue from the same patient, with the uninvolved lung tissue described as non-adjacent to the tumor. TCR sequencing was one of several integrated assays, alongside flow cytometry, multiplex immunofluorescence, RNA-seq, exome sequencing and proteomics, applied to the same patients. In total, the ICON cohort was made up of 150 surgical patients who had localized non-small cell lung cancer and whose tumors were resected. A total of 45 to 60 patients were part of the paired comparison of immunoSEQ T-cell fraction between tumor and uninvolved lung. The study at large found these results: The TCR-derived T-cell fraction showed no difference between the flow cytometry-defined immunotypes IM1 (good prognosis) and IM2 (poor prognosis). Consistent with immunofluorescence CD3 counts, TCRbeta sequencing supported greater T cell infiltration in tumors than in uninvolved lung tissue. Assay coverage varied across patients depending on available tissue quantity, so only a subset of the cohort had TCR sequencing. Because different assays used different pieces of the same tissue, technical variation could not be distinguished from intratumor heterogeneity.

Regarding this clone: This receptor's antigen is unknown. Base-call qualities are not available, and no considerably larger clone is one nucleotide away.

The T-cell fraction in tumor and uninvolved lung tissue was provided by TCR sequencing with the immunoSEQ assay. Concerning the study's data processing: For survival analysis, patients were divided into high (upper tertile) and low (lower two tertiles) T-cell fraction groups, which were compared by log-rank test. A signed-rank test was used to test differences in T-cell fraction between paired tumor and uninvolved lung samples. The table comes from immuneACCESS by way of TCRdb, which keeps in-frame sequences with V and J called. Part of the clones is missing from these tables; in studies checked, under half for an unresolved V gene and the rest for unknown reasons. Clone size and the V and J calls come from that table; the DNA yielded D and trimming. The sample table records about 13,000 clones; around four fifths of these occur just once. Around 15% of the sample lies in the top ten. Relative to germline, V is missing 5 bases and J is missing 6 bases, with 7 bases of the junction outside any gene match. CDR3 length: 15 amino acids, cysteine to phenylalanine. Here the CDR3 DNA is all that survives: 45 bases in frame from base 1. The germline V gene gives CDR1 as SGHNT and CDR2 as YENEEA.

Patient enrollment in ICON started in the first half of 2016, and the final patient was enrolled in September 2018. From a subcohort of approximately 76 patients, fresh tumor and matched uninvolved tissue were collected for in-depth immune analyses, including TCR sequencing. No cell sorting was done, and TCR sequencing was instead run on DNA isolated from bulk tissue. Sequences were obtained from uninvolved lung tissue not adjacent to the tumor. The chain was built from TRBV11-3 and TRBJ1-6, with 7 middle bases fitting TRBD1. This clonotype originated in a human donor with non-small cell lung cancer. The base sequence is TGTGCCAGCAGCACTGAGGGGGCCGGTAATTCACCCCTCCACTTT. It translates to CASSTEGAGNSPLHF.